Following are 28 T cell receptor beta chains from one sample sequenced in a study of T cell responses to AZD1222 COVID-19 vaccine. Sequencing was performed with immunoSEQ multiplex PCR; in TCRdb, only in-frame clones are kept and a portion is missing. The sample lists about 88,000 clones; approximately 91% were seen once. Sequencing used peripheral blood, obtained on day 0 of AZD1222 vaccination. The receptors here all came from an adult in good health.

The table lists this clone with a few counts. The chain recombines TRBV18 with TRBJ1-2; possibly TRBD1 for D (6 bases). Deletions cut 1 base from V and 6 bases from J, with 15 bases between. This CDR3 is built from 15 residues. Germline CDR1 and CDR2: KGHSH and LQKENI. The CDR3 is CASSPRNREGDGYTF. CDR3 in DNA: TGTGCCAGCTCACCACGAAACAGGGAGGGTGATGGCTACACCTTC.

The chain joins TRBV11-2 to TRBJ1-5; a weak D match, TRBD1 (6 bases). Per germline, CDR1 SGHAT and CDR2 FQNNGV. The V end lost 5 bases, the J end lost 4 bases, and 9 bases lay between the germline ends. The CDR3 totals 13 residues. CDR3 loop: CASSAGENQPQHF. The CDR3 DNA follows: TGTGCCAGCAGCGCAGGGGAGAATCAGCCCCAGCATTTT.

The J gene is TRBJ2-2, the V gene TRBV6-2 or TRBV6-3; 7 bases agree with TRBD1. The CDR3 length is 19 residues. V trimming: 4 bases; J trimming: 3 bases; junction bases outside the gene matches: 17. The germline V gene encodes CDR1 MNHEY and CDR2 SVGEGT. The CDR3 is CASSFSPTGDGLDTGELFF. For the CDR3, the DNA is TGTGCCAGCAGTTTTAGTCCCACAGGGGACGGCTTGGACACCGGGGAGCTGTTTTTT.

The chain combines TRBV19 with TRBJ2-2, with TRBD2 as a possible D gene (5 bases). This CDR3 spans 15 amino acids. Trimming removed 0 bases from V and 6 bases from J, with 11 bases in between. Germline CDR1 reads LNHDA; CDR2 reads SQIVND (reference sequence). CDR3 DNA sequence: TGTGCCAGTAGTATAGATCGGCGGGTAGCCGGGGAGCTGTTTTTT. It codes for CASSIDRRVAGELFF.

J is TRBJ2-7 and V is TRBV11-2; D not certain. The CDR3 contains 14 residues. Germline CDR1 and CDR2: SGHAT and FQNNGV. V lost 5 bases to trimming and J lost 9 bases, with 20 bases between them. DNA for the CDR3: TGTGCCAGCAGCCAACCCACTCCTCTAGAACTGCAGTACTTC. The encoded protein is CASSQPTPLELQYF.

This clone was counted only a few times. V is TRBV30 and J is TRBJ1-2; TRBD1 matches 7 bases. The CDR3 covers 13 residues. V trimming: 2 bases; J trimming: 2 bases; junction bases outside the gene matches: 2. The germline gives CDR1 GTSNPN, CDR2 SVGIG (reference sequence). This chain's CDR3 is CAWSLQGNYGYTF. DNA of the CDR3: TGTGCCTGGAGTCTACAGGGGAACTATGGCTACACCTTC.

The genes are TRBV6-5 and TRBJ1-2, with D possibly matching TRBD1 (5 bases). Germline CDR1 and CDR2: MNHEY and SVGAGI. Trimming removed 0 bases from V and 3 bases from J, with 11 bases in between. This CDR3 contains 15 residues. CDR3 sequence reads: CASSYSSVGHYGYTF. In DNA, the CDR3 is TGTGCCAGCAGTTACTCTTCCGTGGGGCACTATGGCTACACCTTC.

This sequence joins TRBV4-1 and TRBJ1-4; 9 nucleotides match TRBD1. The J segment lost 0 bases and the V segment lost 1 base, leaving 12 bases of the junction unmatched. The CDR3 is made up of 20 amino acids. The V gene's germline CDR1 is MGHRA and CDR2 YSYEKL. CDR3 sequence (DNA): TGCGCCAGCAGCCAAGCGGGGGGACAGGGCCGCTTCTCAACTAATGAAAAACTGTTTTTT. Translated: CASSQAGGQGRFSTNEKLFF.

The chain carries TRBV14 and TRBJ1-2; D gene uncertain. Trimming took 3 bases from V and 4 from J, leaving 9 bases between them. Germline V gene lookup returns CDR1 SGHDN and CDR2 FVKESK. The CDR3 is 13 residues long. The CDR3 region is CASSHGPSYGYTF. The CDR3 DNA reads TGTGCCAGCAGCCACGGCCCCTCCTATGGCTACACCTTC. The full variable domain, its missing parts supplied by reference TRBV14 and TRBJ1-2, is EAGVTQFPSHSVIEKGQTVTLRCDPISGHDNLYWYRRVMGKEIKFLLHFVKESKQDESGMPNNRFLAERTGGTYSTLKVQPAELEDSGVYFCASSHGPSYGYTFGSGTRLTVV.

This clone was picked up one time. The CDR3 spells CASSLGTGRNEQYF. The CDR3 DNA is TGTGCCAGCAGCTTAGGGACAGGGAGGAACGAGCAGTACTTC. V gene TRBV11-3 combines with J gene TRBJ2-7, with 8 bases fitting TRBD1. V shed 1 base and J 5 bases; nucleotides not matched to a gene: 4. Germline V gene data show CDR1 as SGHNT and CDR2 as YENEEA. The CDR3 contains 14 residues. The full variable domain, its missing parts supplied by reference TRBV11-3 and TRBJ2-7, is EAGVVQSPRYKIIEKKQPVAFWCNPISGHNTLYWYLQNLGQGPELLIRYENEEAVDDSQLPKDRFSAERLKGVDSTLKIQPAELGDSAVYLCASSLGTGRNEQYFGPGTRLTVT.

This CDR3 reads CSASRGGNRYNEQFF. For the CDR3, the DNA is TGCAGTGCTAGTCGCGGAGGGAACCGCTACAATGAGCAGTTCTTC. The V and J genes are TRBV20-1 and TRBJ2-1; TRBD2 might be the D (6 bases). V lost 3 bases to trimming and J lost 3 bases, with 15 bases between them. This CDR3 has 15 residues. Germline V lookup: CDR1 DFQATT, CDR2 SNEGSKA (reference sequence).

The V call is TRBV18, the J call TRBJ1-4, with 12 positions matching TRBD1. With V trimmed by 3 bases and J by 7 bases, 6 bases remained unmatched. The germline CDR1 and CDR2 sequences are KGHSH and LQKENI. CDR3 length: 16 amino acids. The CDR3 coding sequence is TGTGCCAGCTCACCGGGACAGGGGGCTTCGGGTGAAAAACTGTTTTTT. Encoded protein: CASSPGQGASGEKLFF.

The chain recombines TRBV10-3 with TRBJ1-2, with D tentatively TRBD1 (5 bases). The CDR3 is made up of 15 amino acids. V was cut by 0 bases and J by 4 bases, with 12 bases left in between. Per the germline V gene, CDR1 is ENHRY and CDR2 is SYGVKD. CDR3 nucleotides: TGTGCCATCAGTGAGTCGGACACCATAACCTATGGCTACACCTTC. It specifies CAISESDTITYGYTF.

The rearrangement uses TRBV11-1 and TRBJ1-1; TRBD1 matches at 7 bases. Germline CDR1 SGHAT, CDR2 FQDESV (reference sequence). This CDR3 has 15 amino acids. V was pared by 5 bases and J by 5 bases, with 11 bases of the junction left unmatched. CDR3 bases: TGTGCCAGCAGCCCCCGACAGGGATCGGGAACTGAAGCTTTCTTT. Its translation is CASSPRQGSGTEAFF.

The V gene is TRBV5-1, the J gene TRBJ1-4; D might be TRBD1 (6 bases). The V end was cut by 4 bases, the J end by 6 bases, with 25 bases between. The CDR3 runs 18 residues. Germline V gene data show CDR1 as SGHRS and CDR2 as YFSETQ. CDR3 in amino acids: CASSVLPRGGLGDEKLFF. The CDR3, as DNA: TGCGCCAGCAGCGTACTACCGCGGGGGGGCCTCGGGGATGAAAAACTGTTTTTT.

This clone was counted a single time. The CDR3 DNA sequence: TGTGCCAGCAGCCCGGGACTAGCGGGGGGAAATGAGCAGTTCTTC. As protein: CASSPGLAGGNEQFF. The rearrangement links TRBV3-1 (or the pseudogene TRBV3-2) to TRBJ2-1, with 15 nucleotides matching TRBD2. V was pared by 4 bases and J by 7 bases, with 2 bases of the junction left unmatched. This CDR3 region has 15 residues. Germline V gene lookup returns CDR1 LGHDT and CDR2 YNNKEL (reference sequence).

The rearrangement joins TRBV5-4 to TRBJ2-5, with 10 bases matching TRBD2. The germline gives CDR1 SGHNT, CDR2 YYREEE (reference sequence). J lost 2 bases, V lost 2 bases, and 9 bases had no gene match. The CDR3 spans 17 residues. Here the CDR3 DNA reads TGTGCCAGCAGCTTAACACTAGCGGGGACTCAACAAGAGACCCAGTACTTC. Translation gives CASSLTLAGTQQETQYF.

This clone was counted only a few times. The rearrangement links TRBV25-1 to TRBJ2-7; a weak D match, TRBD2 (5 bases). CDR1 is MGHDK, CDR2 SYGVNS, per germline. The CDR3 is 14 residues long. V gave up 5 bases and J gave up 1 base, with 12 bases separating them. In DNA form, the CDR3 reads TGTGCCAGCAGTAGGAGCGGCGGATCCTACGAGCAGTACTTC. Translating it yields CASSRSGGSYEQYF.

This sequence joins TRBV27 and TRBJ1-6; no clear D. Germline CDR1 MNHEY, CDR2 SMNVEV (reference sequence). The length of the CDR3 is 14 residues. Trimming pared 2 bases from V and 10 bases from J, leaving 12 bases between. The CDR3 DNA is TGTGCCAGCAGTTTACCCCCCGTGGGGTCACCCCTCCACTTT. It codes for CASSLPPVGSPLHF.

The chain joins TRBV19 to TRBJ2-3; the match to TRBD2 covers 11 bases. Trimming removed 4 bases from V and 1 base from J; junction bases left unmatched: 7. The CDR3 runs to 17 residues. Germline V gene lookup returns CDR1 LNHDA and CDR2 SQIVND (reference sequence). CDR3 nucleotides: TGTGCCAGTAGTAGGGAAATACTAGCGGGGGGCACAGATACGCAGTATTTT. Amino acids: CASSREILAGGTDTQYF. The full variable domain, rest sourced from reference TRBV19 and TRBJ2-3, is DGGITQSPKYLFRKEGQNVTLSCEQNLNHDAMYWYRQDPGQGLRLIYYSQIVNDFQKGDIAEGYSVSREKKESFPLTVTSAQKNPTAFYLCASSREILAGGTDTQYFGPGTRLTVL.

The rearrangement joins TRBV6-5 to TRBJ1-2, with 9 positions matching TRBD1. CDR3 size: 14 residues. V lost 7 bases, J lost 4 bases, and 7 bases stayed unmatched. Per the germline V gene, CDR1 is MNHEY and CDR2 is SVGAGI. The CDR3 is CASKPGQGGYGYTF. Here the CDR3 DNA reads TGTGCCAGCAAACCGGGACAGGGAGGCTATGGCTACACCTTC.

This chain connects TRBV11-2 to TRBJ1-2, with TRBD1 identical over 7 bases. The ends lost 5 bases at V and 7 bases at J; junction bases unmatched: 10. From germline, CDR1 is SGHAT and CDR2 FQNNGV. The CDR3 runs to 14 residues. The CDR3 sequence: CASSGLDRQGGYTF. CDR3 in DNA: TGTGCCAGCAGCGGCTTAGATAGACAGGGTGGCTACACCTTC.

This chain connects TRBV2 to TRBJ1-4; perhaps TRBD1 as D (5 bases). From germline, CDR1 is SNHLY and CDR2 FYNNEI. The V end was cut by 6 bases, the J end by 2 bases, with 13 bases between. The CDR3 is made up of 15 amino acids. The CDR3, as DNA: TGTGCCAGCAGGTTTGGTGGGACGACTAATGAAAAACTGTTTTTT. Translated, it gives CASRFGGTTNEKLFF. Drawing the rest from reference TRBV2 and TRBJ1-4, the complete variable domain is EPEVTQTPSHQVTQMGQEVILRCVPISNHLYFYWYRQILGQKVEFLVSFYNNEISEKSEIFDDQFSVERPDGSNFTLKIRSTKLEDSAMYFCASRFGGTTNEKLFFGSGTQLSVL.

The rearrangement joins TRBV19 to TRBJ2-2, with D possibly called TRBD1 or TRBD2 (5 bases each). CDR1 is LNHDA and CDR2 is SQIVND in the germline V gene (reference sequence). The CDR3 contains 17 residues. V was cut by 3 bases and J by 0 bases, with 14 bases left in between. CDR3 sequence (DNA): TGTGCCAGTAGTATCTGGGGGACGCTCGCGAACACCGGGGAGCTGTTTTTT. Translated: CASSIWGTLANTGELFF. The full variable domain, its missing parts supplied by reference TRBV19 and TRBJ2-2, is DGGITQSPKYLFRKEGQNVTLSCEQNLNHDAMYWYRQDPGQGLRLIYYSQIVNDFQKGDIAEGYSVSREKKESFPLTVTSAQKNPTAFYLCASSIWGTLANTGELFFGEGSRLTVL.

V usage is TRBV7-9 and J usage is TRBJ1-1; tentatively, D is TRBD1 (5 bases). This CDR3 has 15 amino acids. The V end was cut by 2 bases, the J end by 1 base, with 11 bases between. From germline, CDR1 is SEHNR and CDR2 FQNEAQ (reference sequence). This CDR3 is CASSLRGEKNTEAFF. The CDR3 DNA reads as TGTGCCAGCAGCTTACGAGGGGAGAAGAACACTGAAGCTTTCTTT.

V and J are TRBV15 and TRBJ2-7; D is perhaps TRBD1 or TRBD2 (5 bases each). V lost 0 bases and J 5 bases, leaving 14 bases between the germline ends. Germline V gene lookup returns CDR1 LNHNV and CDR2 YYDKDF (reference sequence). The CDR3 is 15 residues long. The CDR3 DNA reads TGTGCCACCAGCAGAGAGAGGCTACTGGGACACGAGCAGTACTTC. Translated: CATSRERLLGHEQYF.

The chain is built from TRBV27 and TRBJ1-5, with D possibly matching TRBD1 (6 bases). Deletions cut 3 bases from V and 5 bases from J, with 26 bases between. The CDR3 extends over 19 amino acids. Germline CDR1 MNHEY, CDR2 SMNVEV (reference sequence). The CDR3 DNA reads TGTGCCAGCAGTTTCGGGTACCCACAGGGTGTCGGGAGCGATCAGCCCCAGCATTTT. Translating gives CASSFGYPQGVGSDQPQHF.

This clone is medium-sized by share. The chain recombines TRBV6-5 with TRBJ1-1; D is undetermined. Germline CDR1 MNHEY, CDR2 SVGAGI. The CDR3 spans 14 residues. CDR3: CASLEVYVNTEAFF. The DNA of the CDR3 is TGTGCTTCGTTAGAGGTTTACGTGAACACTGAAGCTTTCTTT.